A selection of T cell receptor beta chains follows, all from one sample in a study of metastatic and nonmetastatic thyroid tumors. MiXCR re-clonotyped the PCR reads for TCRdb. The profile covers about 40,000 clones, with 16% appearing a single time and 3.8% taken by the ten largest. Sequencing was carried out using blood. The source is a female donor with papillary thyroid cancer or a benign thyroid nodule (not recorded which). Some clones in this sample may be carry-over from other donors' samples. Each CDR3 is given with its conserved first and last residue. The D gene is left open where the match is weak. Size is omitted from some rows. Given values are once, few, many or a class for expanded clones.

cdr3_length: 15; d_call: NA; clone_size: many; v_call: TRBV9; j_call: TRBJ2-7; cdr3_aa: CASSPSGPLSYEQYF; cdr3_nt: TGTGCCAGCAGCCCCAGCGGGCCACTCTCCTACGAGCAGTACTTC
cdr3_length: 13; d_call: TRBD1; clone_size: many; v_call: TRBV30; j_call: TRBJ1-5; cdr3_aa: CAWRGTGGQPQHF; cdr3_nt: TGTGCCTGGCGTGGGACAGGGGGACAGCCCCAGCATTTT
cdr3_length: 14; d_call: NA; clone_size: many; v_call: TRBV30; j_call: TRBJ2-7; cdr3_aa: CAWSPGLLSYEQYF; cdr3_nt: TGTGCCTGGAGTCCCGGACTCCTCTCCTACGAGCAGTACTTC
cdr3_length: 14; d_call: NA; clone_size: many; v_call: TRBV15; j_call: TRBJ2-6; cdr3_aa: CATSQDSGANVLTF; cdr3_nt: TGTGCCACCAGCCAGGACTCTGGGGCCAACGTCCTGACTTTC
cdr3_length: 17; d_call: NA; clone_size: many; v_call: TRBV9; j_call: TRBJ1-3; cdr3_aa: CASSVAGRIRTGNTIYF; cdr3_nt: TGTGCCAGCAGCGTAGCGGGCAGGATTCGTACTGGAAACACCATATATTTT
cdr3_length: 13; d_call: NA; clone_size: many; v_call: TRBV7-3; j_call: TRBJ1-5; cdr3_aa: CASSWGGNQPQHF; cdr3_nt: TGTGCCAGCAGTTGGGGGGGCAATCAGCCCCAGCATTTT
cdr3_length: 14; d_call: NA; clone_size: many; v_call: TRBV2; j_call: TRBJ1-5; cdr3_aa: CASSGWAVDQPQHF; cdr3_nt: TGTGCCAGCAGTGGTTGGGCAGTTGATCAGCCCCAGCATTTT
cdr3_length: 13; d_call: NA; clone_size: medium-sized; v_call: TRBV30; j_call: TRBJ1-2; cdr3_aa: CAWTWGGGVGYTF; cdr3_nt: TGTGCCTGGACGTGGGGGGGCGGGGTTGGCTACACCTTC
cdr3_length: 15; d_call: NA; clone_size: many; v_call: TRBV19; j_call: TRBJ1-3; cdr3_aa: CASSIAGSSGNTIYF; cdr3_nt: TGTGCCAGTAGTATTGCGGGCAGCTCTGGAAACACCATATATTTT
cdr3_length: 15; d_call: TRBD2; clone_size: many; v_call: TRBV29-1; j_call: TRBJ2-1; cdr3_aa: CSVDGTSGGAIKQFF; cdr3_nt: TGCAGCGTTGACGGAACTAGCGGGGGGGCTATCAAGCAGTTCTTC
cdr3_length: 14; d_call: TRBD2; clone_size: medium-sized; v_call: TRBV12-3/TRBV12-4; j_call: TRBJ2-7; cdr3_aa: CASSFSGEAAEQYF; cdr3_nt: TGTGCCAGCAGTTTTAGCGGGGAAGCTGCCGAGCAGTACTTC
cdr3_length: 16; d_call: NA; clone_size: few; v_call: TRBV6-2/TRBV6-3; j_call: TRBJ2-1; cdr3_aa: CASSYSSASSYNEQFF; cdr3_nt: TGTGCCAGTAGTTACTCGTCGGCGAGCTCCTACAATGAGCAGTTCTTC
cdr3_length: 15; d_call: NA; clone_size: few; v_call: TRBV12-3/TRBV12-4; j_call: TRBJ1-5; cdr3_aa: CASSFGGSRNRPQHF; cdr3_nt: TGTGCCAGCAGTTTTGGGGGGTCACGCAATCGGCCCCAGCATTTT
cdr3_length: 16; d_call: NA; clone_size: NA; v_call: TRBV6-1; j_call: TRBJ1-1; cdr3_aa: CASVGQGIISNTEAFF; cdr3_nt: TGTGCCAGCGTGGGGCAGGGGATTATATCGAACACTGAAGCTTTCTTT
cdr3_length: 14; d_call: NA; clone_size: many; v_call: TRBV28; j_call: TRBJ1-5; cdr3_aa: CATYSDRTNQPQHF; cdr3_nt: TGTGCCACCTATTCAGACAGAACCAATCAGCCCCAGCATTTT
cdr3_length: 13; d_call: NA; clone_size: few; v_call: TRBV28; j_call: TRBJ2-7; cdr3_aa: CASSLVVAYERYF; cdr3_nt: TGTGCCAGCAGTTTAGTGGTGGCCTACGAGCGGTACTTC
cdr3_length: 14; d_call: TRBD1; clone_size: NA; v_call: TRBV7-2; j_call: TRBJ2-7; cdr3_aa: CASSTRTGGVEQYF; cdr3_nt: TGTGCCAGCAGCACTCGGACAGGGGGCGTCGAGCAGTACTTC
cdr3_length: 15; d_call: NA; clone_size: many; v_call: TRBV6-2/TRBV6-3; j_call: TRBJ2-1; cdr3_aa: CASSYPIATYNEQFF; cdr3_nt: TGTGCCAGCAGTTACCCAATAGCTACCTACAATGAGCAGTTCTTC
cdr3_length: 12; d_call: NA; clone_size: many; v_call: TRBV6-1; j_call: TRBJ2-1; cdr3_aa: CASSETDNEQFF; cdr3_nt: TGTGCCAGCAGTGAGACAGACAATGAGCAGTTCTTC
cdr3_length: 16; d_call: NA; clone_size: many; v_call: TRBV20-1; j_call: TRBJ2-1; cdr3_aa: CSARGLGGISYNEQFF; cdr3_nt: TGCAGTGCTAGAGGGCTCGGCGGGATTTCCTACAATGAGCAGTTCTTC
cdr3_length: 13; d_call: NA; clone_size: many; v_call: TRBV4-2; j_call: TRBJ1-1; cdr3_aa: CASSQDLGYEAFF; cdr3_nt: TGTGCCAGCAGCCAAGATCTAGGGTATGAAGCTTTCTTT
cdr3_length: 17; d_call: NA; clone_size: many; v_call: TRBV3-2; j_call: TRBJ2-3; cdr3_aa: CASSPFPGGGSTDTQYF; cdr3_nt: TGTGCCAGCAGCCCGTTTCCGGGCGGGGGGAGCACAGATACGCAGTATTTT
cdr3_length: 14; d_call: TRBD2; clone_size: many; v_call: TRBV28; j_call: TRBJ2-5; cdr3_aa: CASSPLAGPGTQYF; cdr3_nt: TGTGCCAGCAGCCCTTTAGCGGGACCAGGGACCCAGTACTTC
cdr3_length: 16; d_call: NA; clone_size: many; v_call: TRBV19; j_call: TRBJ1-5; cdr3_aa: CASRRTAAGGNQPQHF; cdr3_nt: TGTGCCAGTAGGCGGACAGCCGCTGGTGGCAATCAGCCCCAGCATTTT
cdr3_length: 19; d_call: TRBD2; clone_size: many; v_call: TRBV10-3; j_call: TRBJ2-4; cdr3_aa: CAISEAMTSGRTSKNIQYF; cdr3_nt: TGTGCCATCAGTGAGGCTATGACTAGCGGGAGAACCTCCAAAAACATTCAGTACTTC
cdr3_length: 14; d_call: NA; clone_size: NA; v_call: TRBV30; j_call: TRBJ2-7; cdr3_aa: CAWSVRRDPYEQYF; cdr3_nt: TGTGCCTGGAGTGTAAGGCGGGACCCCTACGAGCAGTACTTC
cdr3_length: 13; d_call: NA; clone_size: many; v_call: TRBV2; j_call: TRBJ2-3; cdr3_aa: CASRPRQTDTQYF; cdr3_nt: TGTGCCAGCAGGCCGAGACAGACAGATACGCAGTATTTT
cdr3_length: 13; d_call: NA; clone_size: few; v_call: TRBV2; j_call: TRBJ2-7; cdr3_aa: CASKDLHSYEQYF; cdr3_nt: TGTGCCAGCAAAGACCTACACTCCTATGAGCAGTACTTC
cdr3_length: 18; d_call: NA; clone_size: few; v_call: TRBV30; j_call: TRBJ1-6; cdr3_aa: CAWSVPTGRSSYNSHIHF; cdr3_nt: TGTGCCTGGAGTGTACCGACAGGACGGAGCTCCTATAATTCACACATCCACTTT
cdr3_length: 12; d_call: NA; clone_size: medium-sized; v_call: TRBV6-1; j_call: TRBJ2-7; cdr3_aa: CASRRASYEQYF; cdr3_nt: TGTGCCAGCAGACGGGCCTCCTACGAGCAGTACTTC
cdr3_length: 16; d_call: NA; clone_size: few; v_call: TRBV6-5; j_call: TRBJ1-1; cdr3_aa: CASSYVRVLRNTEAFF; cdr3_nt: TGTGCCAGCAGTTACGTGAGGGTCCTACGAAACACTGAAGCTTTCTTT
cdr3_length: 15; d_call: NA; clone_size: many; v_call: TRBV5-5; j_call: TRBJ1-3; cdr3_aa: CASSPAGVSGNTIYF; cdr3_nt: TGTGCCAGCAGCCCGGCAGGCGTCTCTGGAAACACCATATATTTT
cdr3_length: 16; d_call: NA; clone_size: NA; v_call: TRBV4-1; j_call: TRBJ2-6; cdr3_aa: CASSPTFSSGTNVLTF; cdr3_nt: TGCGCCAGCAGCCCGACCTTCAGCTCTGGGACCAACGTCCTGACTTTC
cdr3_length: 14; d_call: TRBD1; clone_size: many; v_call: TRBV19; j_call: TRBJ1-1; cdr3_aa: CASRKTGYSTEAFF; cdr3_nt: TGTGCCAGTAGGAAGACAGGGTATAGCACTGAAGCTTTCTTT
cdr3_length: 12; d_call: NA; clone_size: many; v_call: TRBV29-1; j_call: TRBJ2-5; cdr3_aa: CSVGAPWETQYF; cdr3_nt: TGCAGCGTTGGGGCCCCTTGGGAGACCCAGTACTTC